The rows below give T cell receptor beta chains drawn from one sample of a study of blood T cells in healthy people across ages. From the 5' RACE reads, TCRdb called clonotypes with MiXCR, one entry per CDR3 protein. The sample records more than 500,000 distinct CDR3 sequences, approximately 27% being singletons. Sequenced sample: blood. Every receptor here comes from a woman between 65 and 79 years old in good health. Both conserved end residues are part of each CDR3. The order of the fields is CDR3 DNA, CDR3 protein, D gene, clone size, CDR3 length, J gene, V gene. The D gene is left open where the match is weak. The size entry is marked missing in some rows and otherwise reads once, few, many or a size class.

TGCGCCAGCAGCTTGGAACGGGGGGGGACCTACGAGCAGTACTTC	CASSLERGGTYEQYF	TRBD2	-	15	TRBJ2-7	TRBV5-1
TGTGCCAGCAGCCTTGGGATGGCGGCCGGGGAGCTGTTTTTT	CASSLGMAAGELFF	-	many	14	TRBJ2-2	TRBV21-1
TGCGCCAACAGCTTGGGCTGGAGTGAGACCCAGTACTTC	CANSLGWSETQYF	-	few	13	TRBJ2-5	TRBV5-1
TGCAGCGCTGAGGGGGGATCCGAGCAGTACTTC	CSAEGGSEQYF	-	-	11	TRBJ2-7	TRBV29-1
TGTGCCACCGGGGACGTTCAAGAGACCCAGTACTTC	CATGDVQETQYF	-	-	12	TRBJ2-5	TRBV10-3
TGTGCCATCAGTGGTCTTTCCCGACAGACGGGGGAGACCCAGTACTTC	CAISGLSRQTGETQYF	-	-	16	TRBJ2-5	TRBV10-3
TGTGCCACCAGTAGCGGGGGCAAAGAGACCCAGTACTTC	CATSSGGKETQYF	TRBD2	few	13	TRBJ2-5	TRBV24-1
TGTGCCAGCAGTCGGAGGTGGGAGACCCAGTACTTC	CASSRRWETQYF	-	-	12	TRBJ2-5	TRBV28
TGCAGTGCTAGAGTAGGGACGGGAACCGGGGAGCTGTTTTTT	CSARVGTGTGELFF	-	-	14	TRBJ2-2	TRBV20-1
TGTGCCAGCAGCGCAGCCCCCGGGGTCGGCGAGCAGTACTTC	CASSAAPGVGEQYF	-	-	14	TRBJ2-7	TRBV9
TGCGCCAGCAGCTACGTTTCGGGACAGGGGGCAGGCTACACCTTC	CASSYVSGQGAGYTF	TRBD1	few	15	TRBJ1-2	TRBV5-1
TGTGCCAGCAGCTTGAGGACAGTAAACAATGAGCAGTTCTTC	CASSLRTVNNEQFF	-	-	14	TRBJ2-1	TRBV11-3
TGTGCCAGCAGCCGGGGGGCGGGGGGTGAAAAGACCCAGTACTTC	CASSRGAGGEKTQYF	TRBD2	few	15	TRBJ2-5	TRBV3-1
TGTGCCTCCCAACGGGGGGCGTTGATGAACACTGAAGCTTTCTTT	CASQRGALMNTEAFF	-	few	15	TRBJ1-1	TRBV9
TGTGCCAGCAGCTTCAGCTGGGCCCAAGAGACCCAGTACTTC	CASSFSWAQETQYF	-	few	14	TRBJ2-5	TRBV7-2
TGTGCCAGCAGTGGTGGGGCTAACTATGGCTACACCTTC	CASSGGANYGYTF	-	-	13	TRBJ1-2	TRBV2
TGTGCCAGCGGCCCCGGGGGTGGGGGCACTGAAGCTTTCTTT	CASGPGGGGTEAFF	-	-	14	TRBJ1-1	TRBV7-2
TGTGCCAGCAGTTACTCGGAGGGACTAGACGTATCCTACGAGCAGTACTTC	CASSYSEGLDVSYEQYF	TRBD2	few	17	TRBJ2-7	TRBV6-5